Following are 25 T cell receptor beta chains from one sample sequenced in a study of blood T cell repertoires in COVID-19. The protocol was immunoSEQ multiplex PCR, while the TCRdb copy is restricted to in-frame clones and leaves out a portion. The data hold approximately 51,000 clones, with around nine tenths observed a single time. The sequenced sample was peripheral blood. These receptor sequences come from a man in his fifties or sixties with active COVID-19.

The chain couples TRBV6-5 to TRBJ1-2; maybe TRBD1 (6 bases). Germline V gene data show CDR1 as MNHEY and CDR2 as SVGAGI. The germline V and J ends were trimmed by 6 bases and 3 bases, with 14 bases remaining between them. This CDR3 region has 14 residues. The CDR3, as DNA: TGTGCCAGCAGGACAGGATTTCCCCACTATGGCTACACCTTC. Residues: CASRTGFPHYGYTF.

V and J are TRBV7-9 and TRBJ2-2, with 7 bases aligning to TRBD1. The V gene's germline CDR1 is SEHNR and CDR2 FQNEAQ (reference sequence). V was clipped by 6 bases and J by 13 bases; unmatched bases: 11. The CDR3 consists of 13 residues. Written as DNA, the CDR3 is TGTGCCAGCAGACTCGGACAGGACAGAGGGCTGTTTTTT. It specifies CASRLGQDRGLFF.

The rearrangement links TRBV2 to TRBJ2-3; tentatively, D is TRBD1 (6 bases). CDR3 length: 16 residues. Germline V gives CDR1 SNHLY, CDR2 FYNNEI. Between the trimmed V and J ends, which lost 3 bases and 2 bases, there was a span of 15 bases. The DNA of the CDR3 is TGTGCCAGCAGTGATTCTTCGGGACATAACACAGATACGCAGTATTTT. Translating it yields CASSDSSGHNTDTQYF.

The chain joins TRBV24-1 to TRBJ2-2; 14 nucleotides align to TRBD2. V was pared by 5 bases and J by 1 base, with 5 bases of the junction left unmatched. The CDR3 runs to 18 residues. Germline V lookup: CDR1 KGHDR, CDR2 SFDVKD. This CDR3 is CATSAFGTSGRNTGELFF. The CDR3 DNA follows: TGTGCCACCAGTGCCTTCGGGACTAGCGGGAGGAACACCGGGGAGCTGTTTTTT.

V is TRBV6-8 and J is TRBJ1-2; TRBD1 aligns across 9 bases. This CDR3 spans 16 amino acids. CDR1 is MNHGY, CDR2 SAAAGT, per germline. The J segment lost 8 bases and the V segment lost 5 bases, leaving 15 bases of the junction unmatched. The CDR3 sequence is CASSQGTGPYYSGYTF. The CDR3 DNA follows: TGTGCCAGCAGTCAGGGGACAGGGCCCTACTATTCGGGCTACACCTTC.

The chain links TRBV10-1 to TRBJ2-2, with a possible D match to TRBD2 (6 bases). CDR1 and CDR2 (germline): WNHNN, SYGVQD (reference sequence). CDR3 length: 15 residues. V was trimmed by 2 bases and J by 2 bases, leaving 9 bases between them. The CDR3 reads CASSETSYNTGELFF. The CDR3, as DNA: TGCGCCAGCAGTGAGACTAGCTACAACACCGGGGAGCTGTTTTTT.

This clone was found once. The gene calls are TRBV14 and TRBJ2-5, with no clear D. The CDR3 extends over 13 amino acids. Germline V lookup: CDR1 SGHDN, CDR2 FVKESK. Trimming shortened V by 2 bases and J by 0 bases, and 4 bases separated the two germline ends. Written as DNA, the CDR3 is TGTGCCAGCAGCCAACAGTACCAAGAGACCCAGTACTTC. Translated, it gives CASSQQYQETQYF.

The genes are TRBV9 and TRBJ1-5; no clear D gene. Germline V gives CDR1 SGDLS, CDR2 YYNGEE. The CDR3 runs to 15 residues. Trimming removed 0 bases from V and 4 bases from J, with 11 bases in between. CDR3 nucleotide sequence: TGTGCCAGCAGCGTAGGGGCATCCTGGAATCAGCCCCAGCATTTT. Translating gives CASSVGASWNQPQHF.

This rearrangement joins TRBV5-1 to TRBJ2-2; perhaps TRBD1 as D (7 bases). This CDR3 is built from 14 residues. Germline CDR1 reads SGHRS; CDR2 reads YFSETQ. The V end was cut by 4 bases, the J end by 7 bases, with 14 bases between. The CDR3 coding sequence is TGCGCCAGCAGCGCGGGACAGATCGACGGGGAGCTGTTTTTT. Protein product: CASSAGQIDGELFF.

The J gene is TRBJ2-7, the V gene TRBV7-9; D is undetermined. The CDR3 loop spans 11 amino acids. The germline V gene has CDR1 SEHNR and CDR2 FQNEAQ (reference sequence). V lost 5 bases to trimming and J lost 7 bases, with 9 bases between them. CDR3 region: CASSRSVEQYF. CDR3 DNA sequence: TGTGCCAGCAGCCGTTCCGTAGAGCAGTACTTC.

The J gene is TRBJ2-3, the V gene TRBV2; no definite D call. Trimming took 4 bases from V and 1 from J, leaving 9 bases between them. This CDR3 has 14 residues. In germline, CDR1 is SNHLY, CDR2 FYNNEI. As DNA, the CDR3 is TGTGCCAGCAGTGGACTTTTCGGCACAGATACGCAGTATTTT. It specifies CASSGLFGTDTQYF.

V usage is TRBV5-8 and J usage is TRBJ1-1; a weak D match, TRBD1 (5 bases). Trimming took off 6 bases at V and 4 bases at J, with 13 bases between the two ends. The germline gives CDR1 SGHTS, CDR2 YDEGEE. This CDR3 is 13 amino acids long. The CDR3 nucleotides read TGTGCCAGCAAGCCTTCTAGGGGCACTGAAGCTTTCTTT. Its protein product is CASKPSRGTEAFF.

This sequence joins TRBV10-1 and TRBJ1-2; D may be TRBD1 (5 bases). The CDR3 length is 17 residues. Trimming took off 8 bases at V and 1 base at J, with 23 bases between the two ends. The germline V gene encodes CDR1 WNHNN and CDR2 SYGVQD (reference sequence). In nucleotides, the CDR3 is TGCGCCAGCGGATTGGGGCCAGCTCCATCCTTTAACTATGGCTACACCTTC. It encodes CASGLGPAPSFNYGYTF.

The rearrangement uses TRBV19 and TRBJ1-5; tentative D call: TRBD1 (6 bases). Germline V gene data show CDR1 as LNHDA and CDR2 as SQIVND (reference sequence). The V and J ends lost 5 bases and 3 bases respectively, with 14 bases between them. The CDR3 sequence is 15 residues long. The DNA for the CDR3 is TGTGCCAGTAGTGACGGACAGCCTATCAATCAGCCCCAGCATTTT. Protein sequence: CASSDGQPINQPQHF. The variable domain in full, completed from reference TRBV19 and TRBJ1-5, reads DGGITQSPKYLFRKEGQNVTLSCEQNLNHDAMYWYRQDPGQGLRLIYYSQIVNDFQKGDIAEGYSVSREKKESFPLTVTSAQKNPTAFYLCASSDGQPINQPQHFGDGTRLSIL.

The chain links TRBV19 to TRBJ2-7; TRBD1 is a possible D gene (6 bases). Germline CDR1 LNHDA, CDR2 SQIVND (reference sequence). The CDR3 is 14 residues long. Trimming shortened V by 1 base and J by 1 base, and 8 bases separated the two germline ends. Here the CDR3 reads CASSIGGQSYEQYF. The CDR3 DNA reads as TGTGCCAGTAGTATAGGGGGACAATCCTACGAGCAGTACTTC.

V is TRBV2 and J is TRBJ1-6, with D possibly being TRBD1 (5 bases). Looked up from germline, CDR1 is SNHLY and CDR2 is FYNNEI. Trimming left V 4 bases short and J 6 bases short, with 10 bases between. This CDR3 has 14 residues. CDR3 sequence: CASSAAGRNSPLHF. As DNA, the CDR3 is TGTGCCAGCAGTGCGGCAGGGCGTAATTCACCCCTCCACTTT.

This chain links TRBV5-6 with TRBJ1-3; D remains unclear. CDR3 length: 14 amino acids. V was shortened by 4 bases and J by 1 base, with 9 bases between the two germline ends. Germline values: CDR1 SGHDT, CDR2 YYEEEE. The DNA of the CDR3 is TGTGCCAGCAGCCTTTACTTGTCTGGAAACACCATATATTTT. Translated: CASSLYLSGNTIYF.

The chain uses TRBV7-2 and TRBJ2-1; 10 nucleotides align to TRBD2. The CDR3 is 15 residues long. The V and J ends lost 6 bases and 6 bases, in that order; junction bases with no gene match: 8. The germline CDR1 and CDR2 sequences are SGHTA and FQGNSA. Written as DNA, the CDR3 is TGTGCCAGCAGGACCGAACTAGCGGGACCCAATGAGCAGTTCTTC. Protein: CASRTELAGPNEQFF.

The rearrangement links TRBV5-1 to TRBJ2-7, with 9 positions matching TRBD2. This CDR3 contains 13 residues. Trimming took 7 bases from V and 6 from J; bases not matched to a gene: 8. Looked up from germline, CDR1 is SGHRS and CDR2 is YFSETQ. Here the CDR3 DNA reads TGCGCCAGCCGGCAGGCTAGCGGGACCGAGCAGTACTTC. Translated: CASRQASGTEQYF. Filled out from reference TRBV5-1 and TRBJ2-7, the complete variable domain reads KAGVTQTPRYLIKTRGQQVTLSCSPISGHRSVSWYQQTPGQGLQFLFEYFSETQRNKGNFPGRFSGRQFSNSRSEMNVSTLELGDSALYLCASRQASGTEQYFGPGTRLTVT.

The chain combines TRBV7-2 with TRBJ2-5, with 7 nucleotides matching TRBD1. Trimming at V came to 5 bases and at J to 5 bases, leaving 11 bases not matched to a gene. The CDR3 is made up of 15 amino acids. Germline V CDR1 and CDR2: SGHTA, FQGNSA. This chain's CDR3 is CASSDRVSERETQYF. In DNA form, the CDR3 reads TGTGCCAGCAGCGACAGGGTCTCAGAAAGGGAGACCCAGTACTTC.

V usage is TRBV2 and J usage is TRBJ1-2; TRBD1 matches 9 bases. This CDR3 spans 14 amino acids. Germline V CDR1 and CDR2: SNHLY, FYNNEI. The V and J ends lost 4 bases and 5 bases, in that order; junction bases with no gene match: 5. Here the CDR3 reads CASSGDRVRYGYTF. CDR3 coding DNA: TGTGCCAGCAGTGGGGACAGGGTGAGGTATGGCTACACCTTC.

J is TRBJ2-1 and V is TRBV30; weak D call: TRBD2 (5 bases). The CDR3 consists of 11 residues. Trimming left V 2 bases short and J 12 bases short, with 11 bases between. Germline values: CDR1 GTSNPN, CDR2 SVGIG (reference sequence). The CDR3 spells CAWSPSGRQFF. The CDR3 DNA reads TGTGCCTGGAGTCCAAGCGGACGGCAGTTCTTC.

This CDR3 is CASSTNQTTCFAQYF. Here the CDR3 DNA reads TGTGCCAGCAGCACCAACCAGACTACTTGTTTTGCGCAGTATTTT. The chain is built from TRBV21-1 and TRBJ2-3; TRBD2, the table's D call, lacks a check against the DNA. TRBV21-1 is marked as a pseudogene. The CDR3 length is 15 residues.

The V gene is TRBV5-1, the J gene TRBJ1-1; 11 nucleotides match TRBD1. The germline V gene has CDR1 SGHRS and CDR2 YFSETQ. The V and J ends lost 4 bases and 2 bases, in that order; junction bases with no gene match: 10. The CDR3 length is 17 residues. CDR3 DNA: TGCGCCAGCAGCCCGGCTAGGACAGGGGGCGTTAACACTGAAGCTTTCTTT. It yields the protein CASSPARTGGVNTEAFF.

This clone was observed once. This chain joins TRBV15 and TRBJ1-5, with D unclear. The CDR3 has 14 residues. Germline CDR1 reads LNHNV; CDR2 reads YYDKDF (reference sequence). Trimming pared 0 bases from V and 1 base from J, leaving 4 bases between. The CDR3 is CATSRDLSNQPQHF. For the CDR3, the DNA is TGTGCCACCAGCAGAGATCTGAGCAATCAGCCCCAGCATTTT.